Listed here are 22 T cell receptor beta chains from one sample, sequenced in a study of B cell selection in AIRE deficiency. Conventional CD4 T cells were sorted as CD4+CD127+ cells. The assay was immunoSEQ multiplex PCR, and TCRdb's table has in-frame clones only and misses some. The sample includes fewer than 30,000 clones, about 95% of them seen just once. Material: CD4+CD127+ conventional T cells sorted from PBMCs. The receptor set was obtained from a human donor in good health.

The chain employs TRBV7-2 and TRBJ2-3; the D gene is possibly TRBD2 (5 bases). Germline assignment: CDR1 SGHTA and CDR2 FQGNSA. The CDR3 runs 15 residues. V was clipped by 0 bases and J by 1 base, with 8 bases between them. Here the CDR3 DNA reads TGTGCCAGCAGCTTAGCGGGAGCAGGCACAGATACGCAGTATTTT. It yields the protein CASSLAGAGTDTQYF.

This chain connects TRBV10-3 to TRBJ2-3; D perhaps matches TRBD1 (5 bases). The V gene lost 3 bases and the J gene lost 0 bases, with 7 bases spanning the gap. This CDR3 has 14 residues. Per the germline V gene, CDR1 is ENHRY and CDR2 is SYGVKD. The CDR3 DNA is TGTGCCATCAGTGAAAGACAGAGCACAGATACGCAGTATTTT. Its translation: CAISERQSTDTQYF.

This rearrangement joins TRBV28 to TRBJ2-3, with 8 bases lining up with TRBD2. CDR1 MDHEN and CDR2 SYDVKM come from the germline V gene. V shed 4 bases, J shed 2 bases, and the junction held 5 bases outside the gene matches. CDR3 length: 15 residues. The CDR3 nucleotides read TGTGCCAGCAGTTCCTCTAGCGGGTTCACAGATACGCAGTATTTT. Its translation is CASSSSSGFTDTQYF.

The J gene is TRBJ2-7, the V gene TRBV7-2, with D possibly matching TRBD1 (6 bases). The CDR3 spans 14 residues. V was shortened by 1 base and J by 0 bases, with 7 bases between the two germline ends. CDR1 and CDR2 (germline): SGHTA, FQGNSA. The CDR3 region is CASSLGDTSYEQYF. In DNA, the CDR3 is TGTGCCAGCAGCTTAGGGGACACCTCCTACGAGCAGTACTTC.

This clone occurred once. The V and J genes are TRBV10-2 and TRBJ1-4; D is possibly TRBD1 (6 bases). The CDR3 spans 15 residues. V lost 6 bases, J lost 6 bases, and 17 bases lay in between. Per the germline V gene, CDR1 is WSHSY and CDR2 is SAAADI. The CDR3 sequence: CASRRGYGGDEKLFF. The CDR3 coding sequence is TGCGCCAGCAGGAGGGGGTATGGAGGAGATGAAAAACTGTTTTTT.

J is TRBJ2-1 and V is TRBV11-2; D is uncertain. Deletions cut 4 bases from V and 8 bases from J, with 15 bases between. This CDR3 is built from 14 residues. The germline V gene has CDR1 SGHAT and CDR2 FQNNGV. The CDR3 DNA sequence: TGTGCCAGCAGCTCAACCGTCGTCGGCCATGAGCAGTTCTTC. Protein: CASSSTVVGHEQFF.

This chain links TRBV20-1 with TRBJ2-7; D call uncertain. The V end was cut by 3 bases, the J end by 1 base, with 4 bases between. The germline V gene encodes CDR1 DFQATT and CDR2 SNEGSKA (reference sequence). This CDR3 has 11 amino acids. CDR3 in amino acids: CSASNSYEQYF. The DNA for the CDR3 is TGCAGTGCTAGTAATTCCTACGAGCAGTACTTC.

The rearrangement joins TRBV7-9 to TRBJ2-3; weak D call: TRBD1 (6 bases). V lost 0 bases and J 2 bases, leaving 9 bases between the germline ends. The CDR3 is 15 residues long. Germline CDR1 is SEHNR and CDR2 is FQNEAQ (reference sequence). CDR3 coding DNA: TGTGCCAGCAGCTTAGCTCAGGGGACCACAGATACGCAGTATTTT. It is translated as CASSLAQGTTDTQYF.

The chain recombines TRBV5-1 with TRBJ2-1; the D call may be TRBD1 or TRBD2 (7 bases each). Between the trimmed V and J ends, which lost 3 bases and 1 base, there was a span of 17 bases. Germline V gene data show CDR1 as SGHRS and CDR2 as YFSETQ. The CDR3 has 17 amino acids. CDR3 nucleotide sequence: TGCGCCAGCAGCTCTTTTAGTCAGGGGGGGTCCTACAATGAGCAGTTCTTC. Its protein is CASSSFSQGGSYNEQFF. The whole variable domain, remainder taken from reference TRBV5-1 and TRBJ2-1, is KAGVTQTPRYLIKTRGQQVTLSCSPISGHRSVSWYQQTPGQGLQFLFEYFSETQRNKGNFPGRFSGRQFSNSRSEMNVSTLELGDSALYLCASSSFSQGGSYNEQFFGPGTRLTVL.

The J gene is TRBJ2-1, the V gene TRBV29-1; weak D call: TRBD2 (6 bases). The CDR3 sequence is 12 residues long. Germline CDR1 reads SQVTM; CDR2 reads ANQGSEA. Trimming shortened V by 8 bases and J by 4 bases, and 12 bases separated the two germline ends. The CDR3 protein is CSLGTLYNEQFF. The CDR3 DNA is TGCAGCCTCGGGACTCTATACAATGAGCAGTTCTTC.

The V gene is TRBV7-2, the J gene TRBJ2-7, with D unclear. There are 11 residues in the CDR3. From germline, CDR1 is SGHTA and CDR2 FQGNSA. Trimming pared 5 bases from V and 3 bases from J, leaving 5 bases between. CDR3 nucleotide sequence: TGTGCCAGCAGCCCGTACTACGAGCAGTACTTC. It yields the protein CASSPYYEQYF.

The chain couples TRBV6-1 to TRBJ2-1; 9 bases are a match to TRBD1. Germline lookup yields CDR1 MNHNS and CDR2 SASEGT. The CDR3 covers 16 residues. Unmatched junction bases numbered 5, after V lost 4 bases and J lost 1 base. The CDR3 loop is CASSVRGTGSYNEQFF. The CDR3 DNA reads as TGTGCCAGCAGTGTTCGGGGGACAGGGTCCTACAATGAGCAGTTCTTC.

J is TRBJ2-1 and V is TRBV7-3, with D possibly matching TRBD1 (5 bases). The germline V and J ends were trimmed by 5 bases and 5 bases, with 10 bases remaining between them. In germline, CDR1 is SGHTA, CDR2 FQGTGA. CDR3 size: 13 residues. The CDR3, as DNA: TGTGCCAGCAGCATCACAGGCGACAATGAGCAGTTCTTC. Amino acids: CASSITGDNEQFF.

This chain joins TRBV11-3 and TRBJ2-3; 16 bases fit TRBD2. The CDR3 has 17 residues. Germline values: CDR1 SGHNT, CDR2 YENEEA. After removal of 5 bases from V and 3 bases from J, the junction contained 5 bases not matched to a gene. CDR3 sequence (DNA): TGTGCCAGCAGCCTGGGACTAGCGGGAGGGAGTACAGATACGCAGTATTTT. Its translation: CASSLGLAGGSTDTQYF.

V is TRBV7-2 and J is TRBJ2-2; no reliable D call. V was clipped by 3 bases and J by 0 bases, with 5 bases between them. The CDR3 spans 14 residues. The germline V gene has CDR1 SGHTA and CDR2 FQGNSA. CDR3 coding DNA: TGTGCCAGCAGCTTTGGGGCGAACACCGGGGAGCTGTTTTTT. It encodes CASSFGANTGELFF. Supplemented by reference TRBV7-2 and TRBJ2-2, the full variable domain reads GAGVSQSPSNKVTEKGKDVELRCDPISGHTALYWYRQSLGQGLEFLIYFQGNSAPDKSGLPSDRFSAERTGGSVSTLTIQRTQQEDSAVYLCASSFGANTGELFFGEGSRLTVL.

The V call is TRBV15, the J call TRBJ2-4; D unresolved. CDR3 length equals 15 residues. Trimming took 0 bases from V and 6 from J, leaving 12 bases between them. Germline CDR1 LNHNV, CDR2 YYDKDF (reference sequence). The CDR3 is CATSRDRARGNIQYF. The CDR3 nucleotides read TGTGCCACCAGCAGAGATCGGGCACGTGGAAACATTCAGTACTTC.

The V call is TRBV7-2, the J call TRBJ1-1, with 7 bases matching TRBD1. Germline values: CDR1 SGHTA, CDR2 FQGNSA. The trim removed 1 base at V and 1 base at J, leaving 0 bases unmatched. This CDR3 is built from 14 residues. This CDR3 reads CASSLGTGNTEAFF. The CDR3 coding sequence is TGTGCCAGCAGCTTAGGGACAGGGAACACTGAAGCTTTCTTT.

The chain recombines TRBV27 with TRBJ1-1; TRBD1 might be the D (5 bases). CDR1 and CDR2 (germline): MNHEY, SMNVEV (reference sequence). V lost 1 base, J lost 4 bases, and 19 bases lay in between. CDR3 length: 17 amino acids. The CDR3 nucleotides read TGTGCCAGCAGTTTATTGTCCTCCGGGACCGTGGGCACTGAAGCTTTCTTT. Residues: CASSLLSSGTVGTEAFF.

The chain is built from TRBV11-3 and TRBJ2-7; D is unclear. V dropped 0 bases and J dropped 1 base, with 7 bases sitting between them. CDR1 is SGHNT, CDR2 YENEEA, per germline. CDR3 length: 14 residues. CDR3: CASSLDPGSYEQYF. CDR3 DNA sequence: TGTGCCAGCAGCTTAGACCCGGGTTCCTACGAGCAGTACTTC.

The chain carries TRBV4-1 and TRBJ2-4; 8 bases are a match to TRBD2. This CDR3 region has 18 residues. Germline lookup yields CDR1 MGHRA and CDR2 YSYEKL. J lost 8 bases, V lost 0 bases, and 15 bases had no gene match. The CDR3 is CASSQDAYSGGLGDIQYF. CDR3 bases: TGCGCCAGCAGCCAAGACGCCTACTCGGGGGGGCTCGGGGACATTCAGTACTTC.

The V gene is TRBV6-5, the J gene TRBJ1-1; D unclear. Trimming removed 6 bases at V and 2 bases at J, with 4 bases between. This CDR3 has 11 amino acids. Germline CDR1 MNHEY, CDR2 SVGAGI. Written as DNA, the CDR3 is TGTGCCAGCAGCAAAAACACTGAAGCTTTCTTT. Protein sequence: CASSKNTEAFF.

The chain couples TRBV7-2 to TRBJ1-4, with D uncertain. This CDR3 has 15 residues. Trimming removed 5 bases at V and 8 bases at J, with 18 bases between. Per germline, CDR1 SGHTA and CDR2 FQGNSA. In DNA, the CDR3 is TGTGCCAGCAGCCGTCAGGCTTCTGGTGGGGAAAAACTGTTTTTT. It translates to CASSRQASGGEKLFF.